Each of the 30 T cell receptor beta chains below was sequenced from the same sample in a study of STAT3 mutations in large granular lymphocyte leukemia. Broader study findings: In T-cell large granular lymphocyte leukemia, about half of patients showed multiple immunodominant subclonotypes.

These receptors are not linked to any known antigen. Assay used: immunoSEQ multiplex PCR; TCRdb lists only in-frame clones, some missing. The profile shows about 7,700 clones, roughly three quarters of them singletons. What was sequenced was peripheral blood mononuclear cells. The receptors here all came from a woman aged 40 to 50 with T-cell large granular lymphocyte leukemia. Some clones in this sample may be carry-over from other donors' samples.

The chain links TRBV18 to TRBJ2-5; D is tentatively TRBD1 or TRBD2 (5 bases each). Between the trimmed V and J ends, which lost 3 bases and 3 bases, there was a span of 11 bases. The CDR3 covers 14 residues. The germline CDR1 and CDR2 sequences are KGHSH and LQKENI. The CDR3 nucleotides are TGTGCCAGCTCACCGCTTATGGGGGAAGAGACCCAGTACTTC. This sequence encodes CASSPLMGEETQYF.

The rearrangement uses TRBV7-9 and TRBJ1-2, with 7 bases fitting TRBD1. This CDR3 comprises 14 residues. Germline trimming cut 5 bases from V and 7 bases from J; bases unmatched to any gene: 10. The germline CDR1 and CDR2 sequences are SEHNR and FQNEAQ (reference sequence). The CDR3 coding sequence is TGTGCCAGCAGCCTTCCCGACAGGGTAGGTGGCTACACCTTC. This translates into CASSLPDRVGGYTF. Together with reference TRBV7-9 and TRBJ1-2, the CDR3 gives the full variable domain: DTGVSQNPRHKITKRGQNVTFRCDPISEHNRLYWYRQTLGQGPEFLTYFQNEAQLEKSRLLSDRFSAERPKGSFSTLEIQRTEQGDSAMYLCASSLPDRVGGYTFGSGTRLTVV.

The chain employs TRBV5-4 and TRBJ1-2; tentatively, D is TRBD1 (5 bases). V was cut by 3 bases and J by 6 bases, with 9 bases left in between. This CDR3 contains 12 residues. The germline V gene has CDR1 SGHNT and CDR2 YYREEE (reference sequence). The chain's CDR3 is CASSWGPDGYTF. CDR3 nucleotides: TGTGCCAGCAGCTGGGGACCGGATGGCTACACCTTC.

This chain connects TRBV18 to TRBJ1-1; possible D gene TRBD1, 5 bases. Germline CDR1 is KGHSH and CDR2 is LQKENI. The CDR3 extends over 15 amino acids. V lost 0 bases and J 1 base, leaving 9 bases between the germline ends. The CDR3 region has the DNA TGTGCCAGCTCACCACCGGCAGGGAGGAACACTGAAGCTTTCTTT. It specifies CASSPPAGRNTEAFF. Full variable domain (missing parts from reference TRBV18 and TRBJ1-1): NAGVMQNPRHLVRRRGQEARLRCSPMKGHSHVYWYRQLPEEGLKFMVYLQKENIIDESGMPKERFSAEFPKEGPSILRIQQVVRGDSAAYFCASSPPAGRNTEAFFGQGTRLTVV.

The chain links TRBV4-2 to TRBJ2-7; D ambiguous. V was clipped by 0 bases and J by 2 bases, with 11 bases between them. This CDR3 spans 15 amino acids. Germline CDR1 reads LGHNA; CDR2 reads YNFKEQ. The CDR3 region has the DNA TGTGCCAGCAGCCAAGATAAGCACCCGACCTACGAGCAGTACTTC. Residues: CASSQDKHPTYEQYF.

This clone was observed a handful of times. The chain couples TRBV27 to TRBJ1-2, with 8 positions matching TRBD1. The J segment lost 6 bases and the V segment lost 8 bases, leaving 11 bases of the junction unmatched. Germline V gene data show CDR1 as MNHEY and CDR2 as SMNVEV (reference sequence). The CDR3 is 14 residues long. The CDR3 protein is CASSALQGANGYTF. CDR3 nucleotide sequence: TGTGCCAGCTCCGCCCTGCAGGGGGCGAATGGCTACACCTTC.

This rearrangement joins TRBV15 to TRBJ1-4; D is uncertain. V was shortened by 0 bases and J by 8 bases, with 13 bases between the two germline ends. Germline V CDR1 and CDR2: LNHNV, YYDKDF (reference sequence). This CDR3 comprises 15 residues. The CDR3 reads CATSRDRAVVEKLFF. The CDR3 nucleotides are TGTGCCACCAGCAGAGATCGTGCGGTGGTAGAAAAACTGTTTTTT.

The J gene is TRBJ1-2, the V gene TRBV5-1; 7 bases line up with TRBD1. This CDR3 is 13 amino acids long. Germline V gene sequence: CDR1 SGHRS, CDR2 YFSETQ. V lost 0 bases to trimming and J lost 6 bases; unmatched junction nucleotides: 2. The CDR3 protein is CASSLGRGDGYTF. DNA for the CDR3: TGCGCCAGCAGCTTGGGCAGGGGGGATGGCTACACCTTC.

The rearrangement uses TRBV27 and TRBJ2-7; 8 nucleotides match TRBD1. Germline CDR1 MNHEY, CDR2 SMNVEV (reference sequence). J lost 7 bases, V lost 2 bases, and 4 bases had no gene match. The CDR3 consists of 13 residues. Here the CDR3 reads CASSLGRGLEQYF. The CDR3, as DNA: TGTGCCAGCAGTTTAGGCAGGGGGCTTGAGCAGTACTTC.

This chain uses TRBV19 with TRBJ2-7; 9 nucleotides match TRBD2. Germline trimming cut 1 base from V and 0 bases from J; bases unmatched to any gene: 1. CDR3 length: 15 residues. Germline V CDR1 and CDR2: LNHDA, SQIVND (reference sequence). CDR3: CASSIGLAASYEQYF. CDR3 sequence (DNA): TGTGCCAGTAGTATAGGACTAGCGGCCTCCTACGAGCAGTACTTC.

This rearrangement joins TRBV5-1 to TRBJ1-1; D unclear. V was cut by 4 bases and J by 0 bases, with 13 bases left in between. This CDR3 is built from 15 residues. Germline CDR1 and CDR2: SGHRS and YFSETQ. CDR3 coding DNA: TGCGCCAGCAGCCGAGGAAACAGAATGAACACTGAAGCTTTCTTT. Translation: CASSRGNRMNTEAFF.

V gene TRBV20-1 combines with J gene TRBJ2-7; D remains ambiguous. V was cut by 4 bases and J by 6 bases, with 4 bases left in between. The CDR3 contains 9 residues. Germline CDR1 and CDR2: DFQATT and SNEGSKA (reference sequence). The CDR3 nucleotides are TGCAGTGCTACGGCCGAGCAGTACTTC. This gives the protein CSATAEQYF.

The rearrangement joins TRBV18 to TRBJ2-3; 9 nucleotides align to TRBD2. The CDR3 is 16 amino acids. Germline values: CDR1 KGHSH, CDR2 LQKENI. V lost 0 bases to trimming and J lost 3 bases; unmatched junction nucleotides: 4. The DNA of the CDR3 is TGTGCCAGCTCACCACCCATTAGCGGGGGTACAGATACGCAGTATTTT. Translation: CASSPPISGGTDTQYF.

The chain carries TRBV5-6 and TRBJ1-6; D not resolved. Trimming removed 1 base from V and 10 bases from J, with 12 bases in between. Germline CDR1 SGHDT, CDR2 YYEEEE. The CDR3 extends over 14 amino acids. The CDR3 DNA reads TGTGCCAGCAGCTTGCGTAGGGTCGGATCACCCCTCCACTTT. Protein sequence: CASSLRRVGSPLHF.

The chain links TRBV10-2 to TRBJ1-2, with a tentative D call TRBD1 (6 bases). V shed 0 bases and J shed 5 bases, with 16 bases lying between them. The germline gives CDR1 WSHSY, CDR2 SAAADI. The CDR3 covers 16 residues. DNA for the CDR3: TGCGCCAGCAGTGAGTCTACAAACAGGGTCCCATATGGCTACACCTTC. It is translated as CASSESTNRVPYGYTF.

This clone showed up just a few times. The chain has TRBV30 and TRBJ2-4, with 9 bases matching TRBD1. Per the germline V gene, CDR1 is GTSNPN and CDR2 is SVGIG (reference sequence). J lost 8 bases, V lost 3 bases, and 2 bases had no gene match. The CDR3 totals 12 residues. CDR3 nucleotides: TGTGCCTGGAGCGGGGACAGGGACATTCAGTACTTC. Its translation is CAWSGDRDIQYF.

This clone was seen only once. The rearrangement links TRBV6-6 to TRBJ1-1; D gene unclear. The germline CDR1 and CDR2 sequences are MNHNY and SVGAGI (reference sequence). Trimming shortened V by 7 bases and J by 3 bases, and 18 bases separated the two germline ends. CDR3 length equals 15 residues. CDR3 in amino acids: CASNRPQSMDTEAFF. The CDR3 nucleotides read TGTGCCAGCAACCGACCCCAAAGCATGGACACTGAAGCTTTCTTT.

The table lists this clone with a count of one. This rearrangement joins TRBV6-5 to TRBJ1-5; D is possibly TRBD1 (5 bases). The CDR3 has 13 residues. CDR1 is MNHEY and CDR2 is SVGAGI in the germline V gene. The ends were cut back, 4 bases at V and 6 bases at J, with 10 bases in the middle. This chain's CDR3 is CASSSQGGQPQHF. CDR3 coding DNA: TGTGCCAGCAGTTCGCAGGGAGGTCAGCCCCAGCATTTT.

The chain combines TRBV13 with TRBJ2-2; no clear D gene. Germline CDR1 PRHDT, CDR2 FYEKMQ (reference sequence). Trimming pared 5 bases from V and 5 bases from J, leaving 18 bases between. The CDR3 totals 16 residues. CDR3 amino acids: CASSLRSWGDTGELFF. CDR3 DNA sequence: TGTGCCAGCAGCCTCAGGTCGTGGGGTGATACCGGGGAGCTGTTTTTT.

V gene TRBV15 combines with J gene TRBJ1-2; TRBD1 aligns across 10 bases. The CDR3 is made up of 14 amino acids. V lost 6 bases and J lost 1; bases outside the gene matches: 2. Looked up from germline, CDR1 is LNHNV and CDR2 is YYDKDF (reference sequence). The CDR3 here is CATRDRGHNYGYTF. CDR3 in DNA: TGTGCCACCAGAGACAGGGGGCATAACTATGGCTACACCTTC.

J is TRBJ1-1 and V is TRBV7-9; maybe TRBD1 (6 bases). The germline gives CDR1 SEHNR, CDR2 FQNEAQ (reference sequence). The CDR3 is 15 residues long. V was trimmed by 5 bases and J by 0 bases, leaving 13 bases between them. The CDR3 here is CASSIRQVLNTEAFF. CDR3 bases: TGTGCCAGCAGCATCCGACAGGTCCTGAACACTGAAGCTTTCTTT.

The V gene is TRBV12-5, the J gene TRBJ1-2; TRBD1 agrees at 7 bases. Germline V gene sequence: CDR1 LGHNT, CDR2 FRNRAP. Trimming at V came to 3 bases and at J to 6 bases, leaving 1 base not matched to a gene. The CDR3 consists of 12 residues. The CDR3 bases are TGTGCTAGTGGTTTTGGGACAGATGGCTACACCTTC. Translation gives CASGFGTDGYTF.

The CDR3 protein is CASSLGGGGYYGYTF. DNA for the CDR3: TGTGCCAGCAGCTTAGGCGGAGGGGGTTACTATGGCTACACCTTC. The rearrangement links TRBV13 to TRBJ1-2, with D perhaps TRBD1 (6 bases). With 0 bases removed from V and 3 bases from J, the gap between germline ends came to 11 bases. The CDR3 spans 15 residues. Germline V lookup: CDR1 PRHDT, CDR2 FYEKMQ (reference sequence).

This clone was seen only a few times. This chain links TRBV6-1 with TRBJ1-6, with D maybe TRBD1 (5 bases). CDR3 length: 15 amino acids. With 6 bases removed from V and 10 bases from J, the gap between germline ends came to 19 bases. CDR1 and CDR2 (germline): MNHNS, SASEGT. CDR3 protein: CASRGTASGISPLHF. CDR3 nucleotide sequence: TGTGCCAGCAGGGGGACGGCGTCAGGGATCTCACCCCTCCACTTT.

The DNA for the CDR3 is TGTGCCAGCAGTGGTCTCTACTCTGGAAACACCATATATTTT. Protein product: CASSGLYSGNTIYF. This chain links TRBV25-1 with TRBJ1-3; D gene uncertain. CDR3 length: 14 residues. Germline values: CDR1 MGHDK, CDR2 SYGVNS. Deletions cut 4 bases from V and 0 bases from J, with 7 bases between. The full variable domain, completed using reference TRBV25-1 and TRBJ1-3, is EADIYQTPRYLVIGTGKKITLECSQTMGHDKMYWYQQDPGMELHLIHYSYGVNSTEKGDLSSESTVSRIRTEHFPLTLESARPSHTSQYLCASSGLYSGNTIYFGEGSWLTVV.

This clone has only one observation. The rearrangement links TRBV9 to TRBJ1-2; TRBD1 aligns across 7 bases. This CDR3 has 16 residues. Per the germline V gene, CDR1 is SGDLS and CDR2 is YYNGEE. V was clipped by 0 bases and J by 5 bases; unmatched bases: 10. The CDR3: CASSVGRDRPPYGYTF. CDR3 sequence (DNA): TGTGCCAGCAGCGTAGGTCGGGACAGACCCCCGTATGGCTACACCTTC.

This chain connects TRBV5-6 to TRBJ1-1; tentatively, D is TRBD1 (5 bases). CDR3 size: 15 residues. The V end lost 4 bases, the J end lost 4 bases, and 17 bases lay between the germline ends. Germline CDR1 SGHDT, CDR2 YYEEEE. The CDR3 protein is CASSRRRVVGTEAFF. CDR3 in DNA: TGTGCCAGCAGCAGACGCAGGGTCGTGGGCACTGAAGCTTTCTTT.

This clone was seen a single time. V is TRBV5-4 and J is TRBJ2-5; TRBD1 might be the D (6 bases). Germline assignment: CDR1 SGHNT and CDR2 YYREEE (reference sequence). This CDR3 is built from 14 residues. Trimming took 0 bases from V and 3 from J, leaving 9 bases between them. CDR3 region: CASSLDAGEETQYF. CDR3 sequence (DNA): TGTGCCAGCAGCTTGGATGCAGGGGAAGAGACCCAGTACTTC.

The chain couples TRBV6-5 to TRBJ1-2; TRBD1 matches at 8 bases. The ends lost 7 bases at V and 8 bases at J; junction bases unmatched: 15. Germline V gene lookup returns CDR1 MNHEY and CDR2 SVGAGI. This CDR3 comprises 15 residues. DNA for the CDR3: TGTGCCAGCATCTTAACCCAGGGGGCCCCGGGGGGCTACACCTTC. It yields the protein CASILTQGAPGGYTF.

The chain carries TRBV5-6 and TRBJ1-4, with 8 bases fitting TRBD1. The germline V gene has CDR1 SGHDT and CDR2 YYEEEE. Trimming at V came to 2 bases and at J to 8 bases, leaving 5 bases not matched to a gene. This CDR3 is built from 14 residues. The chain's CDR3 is CASSFRGRGEKLFF. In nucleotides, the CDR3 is TGTGCCAGCAGCTTCAGGGGGCGGGGAGAAAAACTGTTTTTT.